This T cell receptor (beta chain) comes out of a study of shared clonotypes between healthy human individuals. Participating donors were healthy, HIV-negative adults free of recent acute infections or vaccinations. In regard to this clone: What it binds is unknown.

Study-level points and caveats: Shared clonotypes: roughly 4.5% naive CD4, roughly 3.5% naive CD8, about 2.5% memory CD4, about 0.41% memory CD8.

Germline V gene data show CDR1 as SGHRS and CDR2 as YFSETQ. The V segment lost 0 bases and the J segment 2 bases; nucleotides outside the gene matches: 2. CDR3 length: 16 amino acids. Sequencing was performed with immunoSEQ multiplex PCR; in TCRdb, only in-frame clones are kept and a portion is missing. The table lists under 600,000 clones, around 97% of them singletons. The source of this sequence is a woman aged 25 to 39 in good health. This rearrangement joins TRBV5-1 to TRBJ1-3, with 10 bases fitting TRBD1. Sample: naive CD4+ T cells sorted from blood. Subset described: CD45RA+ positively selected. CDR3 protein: CASSLGGTGAGNTIYF. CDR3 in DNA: TGCGCCAGCAGCTTGGGCGGGACAGGGGCTGGAAACACCATATATTTT. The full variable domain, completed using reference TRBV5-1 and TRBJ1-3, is KAGVTQTPRYLIKTRGQQVTLSCSPISGHRSVSWYQQTPGQGLQFLFEYFSETQRNKGNFPGRFSGRQFSNSRSEMNVSTLELGDSALYLCASSLGGTGAGNTIYFGEGSWLTVV.